The rows below give T cell receptor beta chains drawn from one sample of a study of response to subunit inactivated influenza vaccine. TCRdb passed the RT-PCR reads through MiXCR, listing each CDR3 protein once. In the table there are 450,000 to 600,000 distinct CDR3 sequences, 15% to 20% of which are singletons. Material: CD4+ T cells sorted from PBMCs, obtained less than 30 months after vaccination. These receptor sequences come from a man between 45 and 75 years old who received an inactivated influenza vaccine. CDR3s include the opening cysteine and the closing phenylalanine or tryptophan. D genes are given only for firm matches. Clone size is not always given. Where it is, it says once, few, many or a class for expanded clones.

NA,TRBJ2-2,NA,TRBV12-3/TRBV12-4,CASSNARTNTGELFF,TGTGCCAGCAGTAACGCACGGACGAACACCGGGGAGCTGTTTTTT
NA,TRBJ1-2,few,TRBV12-3/TRBV12-4,CASTYQGRSGYTF,TGTGCCAGCACCTATCAAGGGAGGAGCGGCTACACCTTC
TRBD1,TRBJ2-1,NA,TRBV20-1,CSANRQGATNEQFF,TGCAGTGCAAATAGACAGGGGGCGACTAATGAGCAGTTCTTC
TRBD1,TRBJ2-7,few,TRBV20-1,CSARGDRGTSYEQYF,TGCAGTGCTAGAGGGGACAGGGGTACATCCTACGAGCAGTACTTC
NA,TRBJ2-1,NA,TRBV20-1,CSAREWSSRWGNEQFF,TGCAGTGCTAGAGAGTGGTCTAGTCGGTGGGGAAATGAGCAGTTCTTC
NA,TRBJ1-5,few,TRBV24-1,CATSDSTGGGNQPQHF,TGTGCCACCAGTGACTCAACAGGTGGGGGCAATCAGCCCCAGCATTTT
NA,TRBJ1-5,NA,TRBV6-2/TRBV6-3,CATNRDLGQPQHF,TGTGCCACAAACCGGGACCTAGGGCAGCCCCAGCATTTT
TRBD2,TRBJ2-7,NA,TRBV29-1,CSVTSGTGEQYF,TGCAGCGTGACTAGCGGGACAGGGGAGCAGTACTTC
NA,TRBJ2-5,few,TRBV7-6,CASGQHQETQYF,TGTGCCAGTGGACAGCACCAAGAGACCCAGTACTTC
TRBD2,TRBJ2-5,NA,TRBV20-1,CSASAPGLAGRETQYF,TGCAGTGCTAGTGCCCCAGGACTAGCGGGAAGAGAGACCCAGTACTTC
TRBD1,TRBJ2-7,few,TRBV29-1,CSVTNTGGYEQYF,TGCAGCGTTACAAACACAGGGGGCTACGAGCAGTACTTC
NA,TRBJ1-1,NA,TRBV29-1,CSVEVSLDTEAFF,TGCAGCGTTGAAGTTTCCCTGGACACTGAAGCTTTCTTT
TRBD2,TRBJ2-3,NA,TRBV20-1,CSARGLPSGGLTDTQYF,TGCAGTGCTAGAGGCCTCCCGAGCGGGGGGCTCACAGATACGCAGTATTTT
NA,TRBJ2-1,NA,TRBV19,CASSREWGAISNEQFF,TGTGCCAGTAGTAGAGAGTGGGGGGCTATATCCAATGAGCAGTTCTTC
NA,TRBJ2-5,many,TRBV20-1,CSARDSQGRETQYF,TGCAGTGCTAGAGATTCCCAGGGCAGGGAGACCCAGTACTTC